Listed below are T cell receptor beta chains from one sample, sequenced in a study of blood T cell repertoires in COVID-19. The data were produced by immunoSEQ multiplex PCR, yet TCRdb's version contains in-frame clones alone and is incomplete. The repertoire includes a few hundred thousand clones, 70% to 90% of them detected once, and about 2% sits in the top ten. The sequenced sample was PBMCs or T cells enriched from blood (not recorded which). The receptors were sampled from a woman aged 35 to 49 who had recovered from COVID-19. The CDR3 runs from the conserved cysteine through the conserved F or W.

CDR3 protein | J gene | V gene
CASSLGQGGGELFF | TRBJ2-2 | TRBV2
CASSSTATNTEAFF | TRBJ1-1 | TRBV7-2
CASSAGGGTPYNEQFF | TRBJ2-1 | TRBV9
CASGQGAETQYF | TRBJ2-5 | TRBV9
CASSQDTQGVSYEQYF | TRBJ2-7 | TRBV4-3
CASSLRQVAEAFF | TRBJ1-1 | TRBV7-2
CASSQDAASRSSGNTIYF | TRBJ1-3 | TRBV4-3
CASSLHGGSTDTQYF | TRBJ2-3 | TRBV5-6
CASSLHSDTTSGYTF | TRBJ1-2 | TRBV3-1/TRBV3-2
CASSIAGDEQYF | TRBJ2-7 | TRBV19
CASSLSPSGSTDTQYF | TRBJ2-3 | TRBV5-8
CASSKSTSGSNNYGYTF | TRBJ1-2 | TRBV9
CASSSLTKEAFF | TRBJ1-1 | TRBV12-3/TRBV12-4
CASSISGNYGYTF | TRBJ1-2 | TRBV12-3/TRBV12-4
CASSLPWRDLNTQYF | TRBJ2-3 | TRBV5-1
CASSRGSNTGELFF | TRBJ2-2 | TRBV7-2
CASSDRSGYTF | TRBJ1-2 | TRBV10-1
CASHAGGLSYEQYF | TRBJ2-7 | TRBV6-5
CASNNQQGAGSPLHF | TRBJ1-6 | TRBV19
CAISEGDRNQPQHF | TRBJ1-5 | TRBV10-3
CAKKGHLDTQYF | TRBJ2-3 | TRBV25-1
CATSRLKGAGVGEQYF | TRBJ2-7 | TRBV15
CASSQEIGVMNTEAFF | TRBJ1-1 | TRBV4-3
CASSPLAGFPSYEQYF | TRBJ2-7 | TRBV7-8